This T cell receptor beta chain was identified in a study of tumor-infiltrating lymphocytes in localized non-small cell lung cancer. Findings of the study overall: Compared with uninvolved lung, tumors showed higher T cell infiltration by TCRbeta sequencing.

The table came from immunoSEQ multiplex PCR; TCRdb's copy has only in-frame clones and leaves some out. The profile shows about 7,600 clones, around 77% of them singletons. About this clone itself: The target antigen is unknown.

V lost 3 bases and J lost 5, with 14 bases in between. The germline CDR1 and CDR2 sequences are GTSNPN and SVGIG (reference sequence). CDR3 size: 13 residues. The sequence was collected from a human donor with non-small cell lung cancer. The sequenced sample consisted of lung tumor tissue. J is TRBJ2-7 and V is TRBV30; D might be TRBD2 (5 bases). CDR3 bases: TGTGCCTGGAGCGGCGGGTGGGCCCACGAGCAGTACTTC. Its protein is CAWSGGWAHEQYF.